These T cell receptor beta chains were read from a single sample in a study of identical twins. TCRdb reprocessed the 5' RACE reads via MiXCR and lists one record per CDR3 protein. The sample holds a few hundred thousand distinct CDR3 sequences, 9% to 10% seen once. The same data also contributed to another study, on yellow fever vaccine responses in identical twins.

Source material: PBMCs. The receptors shown here come from a woman in her late teens or twenties in good health. CDR3s include the opening cysteine and the closing phenylalanine or tryptophan. The order of the fields is D gene, clone size, J gene, V gene, CDR3 protein, CDR3 DNA. A D gene is named only where the DNA matches it firmly. Part of the rows lack a size; the others show once, few, many or a class for expanded clones.

d_gene: TRBD1; abundance: few; j_gene: TRBJ2-5; v_gene: TRBV10-2; CDR3aa: CASSEPEQGVETQYF; CDR3nt: TGCGCCAGCAGTGAGCCGGAACAGGGGGTAGAGACCCAGTACTTC
d_gene: .; abundance: few; j_gene: TRBJ1-5; v_gene: TRBV6-1; CDR3aa: CATLPGGSNQPQHF; CDR3nt: TGTGCCACCCTCCCGGGGGGTAGCAATCAGCCCCAGCATTTT
d_gene: TRBD2; abundance: many; j_gene: TRBJ2-1; v_gene: TRBV6-1; CDR3aa: CASRTGLADNEQFF; CDR3nt: TGTGCCAGCAGAACCGGACTAGCGGACAATGAGCAGTTCTTC
d_gene: .; abundance: many; j_gene: TRBJ2-1; v_gene: TRBV4-3; CDR3aa: CASSQRAIYRDEQFF; CDR3nt: TGCGCCAGCAGCCAAAGGGCTATTTATCGGGATGAGCAGTTCTTC
d_gene: TRBD2; abundance: .; j_gene: TRBJ2-2; v_gene: TRBV7-2; CDR3aa: CASSSGGGNTGELFF; CDR3nt: TGTGCCAGCAGCTCTGGCGGGGGGAACACCGGGGAGCTGTTTTTT
d_gene: TRBD2; abundance: .; j_gene: TRBJ2-3; v_gene: TRBV7-8; CDR3aa: CASRRDGRGGGDTQYF; CDR3nt: TGTGCCAGCAGGCGCGACGGGCGGGGGGGCGGAGATACGCAGTATTTT
d_gene: TRBD1; abundance: many; j_gene: TRBJ1-2; v_gene: TRBV5-6; CDR3aa: CASSYDRGYGYTF; CDR3nt: TGTGCCAGCAGTTATGACAGGGGCTATGGCTACACCTTC
d_gene: TRBD2; abundance: .; j_gene: TRBJ2-7; v_gene: TRBV15; CDR3aa: CATSSWSGAGGFEQYF; CDR3nt: TGTGCCACCAGCTCCTGGAGCGGGGCCGGGGGTTTCGAGCAGTACTTC
d_gene: .; abundance: many; j_gene: TRBJ2-7; v_gene: TRBV12-3/TRBV12-4; CDR3aa: CASSPGIPGDEQYF; CDR3nt: TGTGCCAGCAGTCCCGGGATCCCCGGGGACGAGCAGTACTTC
d_gene: TRBD2; abundance: few; j_gene: TRBJ2-1; v_gene: TRBV7-6; CDR3aa: CASSPVVLAGGGGQGQFF; CDR3nt: TGTGCCAGCAGCCCAGTGGTACTAGCGGGGGGCGGGGGTCAAGGGCAGTTCTTC
d_gene: .; abundance: .; j_gene: TRBJ1-4; v_gene: TRBV20-1; CDR3aa: CSARASPYEKLFF; CDR3nt: TGCAGTGCTAGAGCGTCTCCCTATGAAAAACTGTTTTTT
d_gene: .; abundance: .; j_gene: TRBJ2-1; v_gene: TRBV20-1; CDR3aa: CSARDGTLNEQFF; CDR3nt: TGCAGTGCTAGAGACGGGACGCTCAATGAGCAGTTCTTC
d_gene: .; abundance: many; j_gene: TRBJ2-1; v_gene: TRBV20-1; CDR3aa: CSAREGNNEQFF; CDR3nt: TGCAGTGCTAGAGAGGGCAACAATGAGCAGTTCTTC
d_gene: .; abundance: .; j_gene: TRBJ2-5; v_gene: TRBV7-2; CDR3aa: CASSLFVSQETQYF; CDR3nt: TGTGCCAGCAGCTTATTCGTCAGCCAAGAGACCCAGTACTTC
d_gene: .; abundance: .; j_gene: TRBJ2-5; v_gene: TRBV6-2/TRBV6-3; CDR3aa: CASKNSGQETQYF; CDR3nt: TGTGCCAGCAAAAATAGCGGCCAAGAGACCCAGTACTTC
d_gene: TRBD1; abundance: many; j_gene: TRBJ2-7; v_gene: TRBV28; CDR3aa: CASSSTGTGDEQYF; CDR3nt: TGTGCCAGCAGTTCGACCGGGACAGGGGACGAGCAGTACTTC
d_gene: .; abundance: .; j_gene: TRBJ2-7; v_gene: TRBV12-3/TRBV12-4; CDR3aa: CASSLKRGGQQYF; CDR3nt: TGTGCCAGCAGTTTAAAGCGAGGGGGGCAGCAGTACTTC
d_gene: TRBD1; abundance: many; j_gene: TRBJ1-6; v_gene: TRBV12-3/TRBV12-4; CDR3aa: CASSIRTGVNSPLHF; CDR3nt: TGTGCCAGCAGTATCAGAACAGGGGTCAATTCACCCCTCCACTTT
d_gene: TRBD2; abundance: .; j_gene: TRBJ2-3; v_gene: TRBV5-5; CDR3aa: CASSLRTSGMVDTQYF; CDR3nt: TGTGCCAGCAGCCTCAGGACTAGCGGGATGGTTGATACGCAGTATTTT
d_gene: .; abundance: many; j_gene: TRBJ2-1; v_gene: TRBV4-2; CDR3aa: CASSQPTASNNEQFF; CDR3nt: TGTGCCAGCAGCCAACCGACTGCCTCCAACAATGAGCAGTTCTTC
d_gene: TRBD2; abundance: few; j_gene: TRBJ2-1; v_gene: TRBV11-2; CDR3aa: CASSLGLAVKQFF; CDR3nt: TGTGCCAGCAGCTTAGGCCTAGCGGTAAAGCAGTTCTTC
d_gene: .; abundance: few; j_gene: TRBJ1-2; v_gene: TRBV4-3; CDR3aa: CASSQDPGPQRDGYTF; CDR3nt: TGCGCCAGCAGCCAGGACCCCGGACCACAAAGGGATGGCTACACCTTC
d_gene: TRBD1; abundance: .; j_gene: TRBJ2-3; v_gene: TRBV7-2; CDR3aa: CASRSTGGQVTDTQYF; CDR3nt: TGTGCCAGCAGGTCAACAGGGGGACAGGTCACAGATACGCAGTATTTT
d_gene: .; abundance: many; j_gene: TRBJ2-5; v_gene: TRBV12-3/TRBV12-4; CDR3aa: CASSLVGGLQETQYF; CDR3nt: TGTGCCAGCAGTTTAGTTGGGGGCCTTCAAGAGACCCAGTACTTC
d_gene: TRBD2; abundance: few; j_gene: TRBJ2-3; v_gene: TRBV15; CDR3aa: CATSRDRRTSGDTQYF; CDR3nt: TGTGCCACCAGCAGAGATCGGCGGACTAGCGGAGATACGCAGTATTTT
d_gene: TRBD1; abundance: .; j_gene: TRBJ1-5; v_gene: TRBV5-5; CDR3aa: CASSLGVRQGSNQPQHF; CDR3nt: TGTGCCAGCAGCTTGGGGGTAAGACAGGGATCCAATCAGCCCCAGCATTTT
d_gene: .; abundance: .; j_gene: TRBJ2-1; v_gene: TRBV6-4; CDR3aa: CASSDGADRDEQFF; CDR3nt: TGTGCCAGCAGTGACGGGGCAGATCGGGATGAGCAGTTCTTC
d_gene: .; abundance: many; j_gene: TRBJ2-5; v_gene: TRBV11-2; CDR3aa: CASSLVVGLETQYF; CDR3nt: TGTGCCAGCAGCTTAGTGGTAGGGCTGGAGACCCAGTACTTC
d_gene: TRBD2; abundance: few; j_gene: TRBJ2-1; v_gene: TRBV11-1; CDR3aa: CASSLAATSGSVRNEQFF; CDR3nt: TGTGCCAGCAGCTTAGCGGCTACTAGCGGGAGTGTGCGTAATGAGCAGTTCTTC
d_gene: .; abundance: few; j_gene: TRBJ1-1; v_gene: TRBV20-1; CDR3aa: CSAKRPLASHTEAFF; CDR3nt: TGCAGTGCTAAAAGACCTTTGGCCAGCCACACTGAAGCTTTCTTT
d_gene: .; abundance: few; j_gene: TRBJ2-5; v_gene: TRBV28; CDR3aa: CASSLRQTQYF; CDR3nt: TGTGCCAGCAGTTTAAGACAGACCCAGTACTTC
d_gene: .; abundance: .; j_gene: TRBJ2-1; v_gene: TRBV7-7; CDR3aa: CASSLGIYNEQFF; CDR3nt: TGTGCTAGCAGCTTAGGGATCTACAATGAGCAGTTCTTC
d_gene: .; abundance: many; j_gene: TRBJ1-5; v_gene: TRBV20-1; CDR3aa: CSARSRLSLSNQPQHF; CDR3nt: TGCAGTGCTAGAAGCAGGCTTAGTCTCAGCAATCAGCCCCAGCATTTT
d_gene: TRBD1; abundance: few; j_gene: TRBJ2-7; v_gene: TRBV6-5; CDR3aa: CASSYRTGTSYEQYF; CDR3nt: TGTGCCAGCAGTTACCGGACAGGGACTTCCTACGAGCAGTACTTC
d_gene: .; abundance: few; j_gene: TRBJ2-3; v_gene: TRBV12-5; CDR3aa: CASGSYRFTDTQYF; CDR3nt: TGTGCTAGTGGTTCGTACAGGTTCACAGATACGCAGTATTTT
d_gene: .; abundance: .; j_gene: TRBJ1-2; v_gene: TRBV20-1; CDR3aa: CSAREYSSYGYTF; CDR3nt: TGCAGTGCTAGAGAGTACAGCTCCTATGGCTACACCTTC
d_gene: .; abundance: few; j_gene: TRBJ2-3; v_gene: TRBV7-2; CDR3aa: CASSLELATPGDTQYF; CDR3nt: TGTGCCAGCAGCTTAGAGTTGGCGACTCCGGGAGATACGCAGTATTTT
d_gene: TRBD2; abundance: many; j_gene: TRBJ2-4; v_gene: TRBV3-1; CDR3aa: CASSQDLDGGNSQYF; CDR3nt: TGTGCCAGCAGCCAAGATTTGGACGGGGGGAATTCTCAGTACTTC
d_gene: .; abundance: few; j_gene: TRBJ1-2; v_gene: TRBV20-1; CDR3aa: CSANKEVLLSGGYTF; CDR3nt: TGCAGTGCTAATAAGGAAGTACTCCTCTCGGGTGGCTACACCTTC
d_gene: TRBD1; abundance: few; j_gene: TRBJ2-4; v_gene: TRBV20-1; CDR3aa: CSAKMFWRQGAIAKNIQYF; CDR3nt: TGCAGTGCTAAAATGTTTTGGAGACAGGGGGCCATAGCCAAAAACATTCAGTACTTC
d_gene: .; abundance: few; j_gene: TRBJ2-1; v_gene: TRBV15; CDR3aa: CATSREGLTYNEQFF; CDR3nt: TGTGCCACCAGCAGAGAGGGACTTACCTACAATGAGCAGTTCTTC
d_gene: TRBD2; abundance: few; j_gene: TRBJ2-1; v_gene: TRBV12-3/TRBV12-4; CDR3aa: CASNTGGGAYNEQFF; CDR3nt: TGTGCCAGCAACACGGGCGGGGGGGCCTACAATGAGCAGTTCTTC
d_gene: TRBD2; abundance: .; j_gene: TRBJ2-1; v_gene: TRBV11-2; CDR3aa: CASSRTSGRGSGGNEQFF; CDR3nt: TGTGCCAGCAGCCGGACTAGCGGGAGGGGTTCAGGTGGGAATGAGCAGTTCTTC
d_gene: TRBD2; abundance: .; j_gene: TRBJ2-1; v_gene: TRBV27; CDR3aa: CASSFGLAGASYNEQFF; CDR3nt: TGTGCCAGCAGTTTTGGGCTAGCGGGAGCCTCCTACAATGAGCAGTTCTTC
d_gene: TRBD1; abundance: many; j_gene: TRBJ2-3; v_gene: TRBV20-1; CDR3aa: CSSRDSYTDTQYF; CDR3nt: TGCAGTAGTAGGGACAGCTATACAGATACGCAGTATTTT
d_gene: TRBD2; abundance: many; j_gene: TRBJ2-3; v_gene: TRBV20-1; CDR3aa: CSARRRLAGGPADTQYF; CDR3nt: TGCAGTGCTAGAAGGCGTCTGGCGGGGGGGCCGGCGGATACGCAGTATTTT
d_gene: .; abundance: many; j_gene: TRBJ2-2; v_gene: TRBV12-3/TRBV12-4; CDR3aa: CASSLVRNTGELFF; CDR3nt: TGTGCCAGCAGCTTAGTCAGGAACACCGGGGAGCTGTTTTTT
d_gene: TRBD1; abundance: many; j_gene: TRBJ1-5; v_gene: TRBV9; CDR3aa: CASSAGGANQPQHF; CDR3nt: TGTGCCAGCAGCGCAGGGGGCGCAAATCAGCCCCAGCATTTT
d_gene: TRBD2; abundance: many; j_gene: TRBJ2-7; v_gene: TRBV10-3; CDR3aa: CAISESGRSYEQYF; CDR3nt: TGTGCCATCAGTGAGTCCGGGAGGTCCTACGAGCAGTACTTC
d_gene: .; abundance: few; j_gene: TRBJ2-5; v_gene: TRBV29-1; CDR3aa: CSSQGGAGGETQYF; CDR3nt: TGCAGCTCCCAGGGGGGGGCGGGAGGAGAGACCCAGTACTTC
d_gene: TRBD2; abundance: few; j_gene: TRBJ2-1; v_gene: TRBV29-1; CDR3aa: CSVENLRGSDLNEQFF; CDR3nt: TGCAGCGTTGAAAATCTTCGCGGGAGTGATCTCAATGAGCAGTTCTTC